These 20 T cell receptor beta chains were sequenced from one sample in a study of T cells after yellow fever vaccination. One entry per CDR3 protein, called by TCRdb with MiXCR from the 5' RACE reads. The sample lists some 350,000 distinct CDR3 sequences, around 6.5% seen once, with 15% in the top ten. Sequencing was performed on PBMCs, taken 5 days after the yellow fever booster vaccination. These receptors all come from a man aged 25 to 40 who received the YFV17D yellow fever vaccine.

CDR3 in amino acids: CASSQDLFFGYRDEQYF. DNA for the CDR3: TGTGCCTCCAGCCAAGATTTGTTCTTCGGTTATCGGGACGAGCAGTACTTC. J is TRBJ2-7 and V is TRBV3-1; D uncertain. Trimming removed 11 bases from V and 5 bases from J, with 31 bases in between. Germline V gene sequence: CDR1 LGHDT, CDR2 YNNKEL (reference sequence). This CDR3 is 17 amino acids long.

This chain uses TRBV5-1 with TRBJ2-7; D unresolved. CDR1 is SGHRS, CDR2 YFSETQ, per germline. The ends were cut back, 0 bases at V and 3 bases at J, with 13 bases in the middle. CDR3 length: 15 residues. CDR3 in amino acids: CASSLAASGYYEQYF. The CDR3 nucleotides read TGCGCCAGCAGCTTGGCAGCTTCTGGGTACTACGAGCAGTACTTC.

This clonotype has only a few counts. V and J are TRBV19 and TRBJ2-1; D may be TRBD2 (5 bases). Germline V gene data show CDR1 as LNHDA and CDR2 as SQIVND (reference sequence). The CDR3 is 15 residues long. The V and J ends lost 3 bases and 8 bases respectively, with 17 bases between them. CDR3 loop: CASSIRRRTTDEQFF. Here the CDR3 DNA reads TGTGCCAGTAGTATCAGGAGGAGGACCACGGATGAGCAGTTCTTC.

The chain is built from TRBV19 and TRBJ2-2; a weak D match, TRBD2 (6 bases). CDR3 size: 21 residues. CDR1 is LNHDA and CDR2 is SQIVND in the germline V gene (reference sequence). Trimming left V 0 bases short and J 4 bases short, with 27 bases between. The chain's CDR3 is CASSIEVRDQTRGPSTGELFF. CDR3 DNA: TGTGCCAGTAGTATAGAAGTAAGGGACCAGACTAGGGGCCCTAGCACCGGGGAGCTGTTTTTT.

This chain uses TRBV10-3 with TRBJ1-5, with a tentative D call TRBD1 (6 bases). Germline assignment: CDR1 ENHRY and CDR2 SYGVKD. The CDR3 has 16 residues. The V gene lost 6 bases and the J gene lost 0 bases, with 15 bases spanning the gap. CDR3 in amino acids: CAISEYRENSNQPQHF. CDR3 nucleotides: TGTGCCATCAGCGAATACAGGGAGAATAGCAATCAGCCCCAGCATTTT.

This clonotype was seen many times. V gene TRBV20-1 combines with J gene TRBJ2-2; 8 bases line up with TRBD2. The V segment lost 0 bases and the J segment 5 bases; nucleotides outside the gene matches: 5. Germline V lookup: CDR1 DFQATT, CDR2 SNEGSKA (reference sequence). This CDR3 has 15 amino acids. CDR3 amino acids: CSARDFTSGTGELFF. The CDR3 DNA follows: TGCAGTGCTAGAGATTTTACTAGCGGAACCGGGGAGCTGTTTTTT.

This clonotype was detected only a few times. The V gene is TRBV5-1, the J gene TRBJ2-1; a possible D gene is TRBD1 (5 bases). CDR3 size: 15 residues. The ends were cut back, 4 bases at V and 3 bases at J, with 14 bases in the middle. Germline CDR1 reads SGHRS; CDR2 reads YFSETQ. The CDR3 loop reads CASSPGQGHYNEQFF. The CDR3 coding sequence is TGCGCCAGCAGCCCCGGGCAGGGCCACTACAATGAGCAGTTCTTC.

This clonotype was seen repeatedly, ten times or more. This chain uses TRBV3-1 with TRBJ2-3; 10 nucleotides agree with TRBD2. V shed 2 bases, J shed 5 bases, and the junction held 7 bases outside the gene matches. This CDR3 comprises 16 residues. In germline, CDR1 is LGHDT, CDR2 YNNKEL (reference sequence). CDR3 bases: TGTGCCAGCAGCCAAACAGCGGGAGGGCCCGGAGATACGCAGTATTTT. Its protein product is CASSQTAGGPGDTQYF.

The table lists this clonotype with a few counts. The chain combines TRBV18 with TRBJ2-7; 7 nucleotides agree with TRBD2. The CDR3 length is 14 residues. V lost 3 bases to trimming and J lost 5 bases; unmatched junction nucleotides: 7. Per the germline V gene, CDR1 is KGHSH and CDR2 is LQKENI. For the CDR3, the DNA is TGTGCCAGCTCACCGCGGGGGTTTAGGGACGAGCAGTACTTC. It specifies CASSPRGFRDEQYF.

The rearrangement links TRBV28 to TRBJ2-7, with D perhaps TRBD1 or TRBD2 (5 bases each). The CDR3 loop spans 16 amino acids. With 6 bases removed from V and 0 bases from J, the gap between germline ends came to 18 bases. Germline CDR1 reads MDHEN; CDR2 reads SYDVKM. CDR3 in amino acids: CASRLRGVTASYEQYF. The CDR3, as DNA: TGTGCCAGCAGGTTAAGGGGAGTCACAGCCTCCTACGAGCAGTACTTC.

The CDR3 sequence is CSARDPQTLGGIDTQYF. In DNA form, the CDR3 reads TGCAGTGCTAGAGATCCCCAGACACTTGGGGGAATAGATACGCAGTATTTT. This chain uses TRBV20-1 with TRBJ2-3, with D perhaps given as TRBD1 or TRBD2 (5 bases each). V was trimmed by 0 bases and J by 5 bases, leaving 21 bases between them. Per germline, CDR1 DFQATT and CDR2 SNEGSKA (reference sequence). This CDR3 is built from 17 residues.

This clonotype was seen at least ten times. The chain is built from TRBV5-8 and TRBJ2-5, with 9 bases aligning to TRBD1. This CDR3 is 16 amino acids long. Germline trimming cut 0 bases from V and 7 bases from J; bases unmatched to any gene: 10. Germline lookup yields CDR1 SGHTS and CDR2 YDEGEE. The CDR3 spells CASSLEGTGPRGTQYF. Written as DNA, the CDR3 is TGTGCCAGCAGCTTGGAGGGGACAGGGCCGCGGGGGACCCAGTACTTC.

This chain connects TRBV6-5 to TRBJ2-6; D may match TRBD1 or TRBD2 (5 bases each). V was pared by 2 bases and J by 1 base, with 12 bases between. Germline V CDR1 and CDR2: MNHEY, SVGAGI. The CDR3 totals 17 residues. CDR3 in DNA: TGTGCCAGCAGTTACGGGGGAACTCCGTCTGGGGCCAACGTCCTGACTTTC. Residues: CASSYGGTPSGANVLTF.

This clonotype was found a few times. The CDR3: CAISDASTDTQYF. DNA for the CDR3: TGTGCCATCAGTGACGCCTCCACAGATACGCAGTATTTT. The rearrangement joins TRBV10-3 to TRBJ2-3; no clear D. Germline V lookup: CDR1 ENHRY, CDR2 SYGVKD. V lost 3 bases to trimming and J lost 2 bases, with 6 bases between them. This CDR3 has 13 residues.

This clonotype was observed at least ten times. This rearrangement joins TRBV25-1 to TRBJ1-5, with D possibly matching TRBD1 (6 bases). Per germline, CDR1 MGHDK and CDR2 SYGVNS. The CDR3 totals 13 residues. Deletions cut 7 bases from V and 6 bases from J, with 13 bases between. The CDR3 here is CASIRGLGQPQHF. The CDR3 DNA sequence: TGTGCCAGCATCCGGGGGCTGGGTCAGCCCCAGCATTTT.

In its sample, this clonotype was seen a few times. The chain carries TRBV18 and TRBJ2-1; 14 bases match TRBD2. This CDR3 is 17 amino acids long. Germline lookup yields CDR1 KGHSH and CDR2 LQKENI. J gave up 8 bases and V 3 bases, and 9 bases lay outside the gene matches. Written as DNA, the CDR3 is TGTGCCAGCTCACCCGGGACTAGCGGGAGTATGCAATATGAGCAGTTCTTC. This codes for CASSPGTSGSMQYEQFF.

This clonotype was observed at least ten times. The chain is built from TRBV7-6 and TRBJ2-1; tentative D call: TRBD2 (6 bases). Trimming shortened V by 2 bases and J by 8 bases, and 19 bases separated the two germline ends. Germline lookup yields CDR1 SGHVS and CDR2 FNYEAQ. The CDR3 has 16 residues. The CDR3 protein is CASSLKGTLEFDEQFF. The CDR3 DNA is TGTGCCAGCAGCTTAAAGGGGACTCTAGAGTTTGATGAGCAGTTCTTC.

This clonotype was observed many times. The V call is TRBV7-2, the J call TRBJ2-1, with 15 positions matching TRBD2. J gave up 8 bases and V 1 base, and 6 bases lay outside the gene matches. The CDR3 runs to 17 residues. Germline assignment: CDR1 SGHTA and CDR2 FQGNSA. The CDR3 coding sequence is TGTGCCAGCAGCTTAGGCGGGACTAGCGGGAGGAAGGATGAGCAGTTCTTC. It specifies CASSLGGTSGRKDEQFF.

The V gene is TRBV6-4, the J gene TRBJ2-3; D is uncertain. This CDR3 spans 13 amino acids. Trimming stripped 4 bases from V and 14 bases from J, with 19 bases between. Germline CDR1 is MRHNA and CDR2 is SNTAGT. CDR3 protein: CASSVDLFSQRYF. The CDR3 region has the DNA TGTGCCAGCAGTGTCGATCTGTTCAGCCAGAGGTATTTT.

The rearrangement links TRBV7-9 to TRBJ2-3; D remains unclear. The germline V and J ends were trimmed by 6 bases and 0 bases, with 10 bases remaining between them. From germline, CDR1 is SEHNR and CDR2 FQNEAQ (reference sequence). This CDR3 contains 14 residues. The CDR3 here is CASSRSRSTDTQYF. CDR3 nucleotide sequence: TGTGCCAGCAGTCGTAGCAGGAGCACAGATACGCAGTATTTT. Full variable domain (remainder filled in from reference TRBV7-9 and TRBJ2-3): DTGVSQNPRHKITKRGQNVTFRCDPISEHNRLYWYRQTLGQGPEFLTYFQNEAQLEKSRLLSDRFSAERPKGSFSTLEIQRTEQGDSAMYLCASSRSRSTDTQYFGPGTRLTVL.